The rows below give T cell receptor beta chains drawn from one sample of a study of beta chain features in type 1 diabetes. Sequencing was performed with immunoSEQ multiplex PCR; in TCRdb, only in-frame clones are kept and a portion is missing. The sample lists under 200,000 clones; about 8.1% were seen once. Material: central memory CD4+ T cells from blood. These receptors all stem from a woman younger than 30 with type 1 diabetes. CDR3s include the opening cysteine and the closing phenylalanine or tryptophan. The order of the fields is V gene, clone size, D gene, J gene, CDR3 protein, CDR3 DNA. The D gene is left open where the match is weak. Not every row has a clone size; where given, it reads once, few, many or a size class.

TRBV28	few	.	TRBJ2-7	CASTRGYEQYF	TGTGCCAGCACCCGGGGGTACGAGCAGTACTTC
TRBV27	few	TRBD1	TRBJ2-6	CASSRTGELYSGANVLTF	TGTGCCAGCAGCCGGACAGGGGAGTTATACTCTGGGGCCAACGTCCTGACTTTC
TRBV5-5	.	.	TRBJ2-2	CASSLFVSGLAGELFF	TGTGCCAGCAGCTTGTTCGTCTCGGGGTTAGCCGGGGAGCTGTTTTTT
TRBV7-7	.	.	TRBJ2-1	CASSLATGTYNEQFF	TGTGCTAGCAGCTTAGCGACAGGAACATACAATGAGCAGTTCTTC
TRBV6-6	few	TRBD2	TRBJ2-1	CASGPGGYANEQFF	TGTGCCAGCGGCCCGGGAGGTTACGCCAATGAGCAGTTCTTC
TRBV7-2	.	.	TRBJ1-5	CASSGRESNQPQHF	TGTGCCAGCAGCGGGCGGGAGAGCAATCAGCCCCAGCATTTT
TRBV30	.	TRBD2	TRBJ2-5	CAWRSKTSGRATETQYF	TGTGCCTGGAGATCGAAAACTAGCGGGAGGGCCACGGAGACCCAGTACTTC
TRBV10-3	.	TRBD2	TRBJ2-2	CAIRREATGELFF	TGTGCCATCCGGCGGGAGGCCACCGGGGAGCTGTTTTTT
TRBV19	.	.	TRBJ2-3	CASSTSLATPDTQYF	TGTGCCAGTAGTACCTCCTTAGCGACCCCAGATACGCAGTATTTT
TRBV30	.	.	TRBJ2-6	CAWRSISGANVLTF	TGTGCCTGGAGGTCTATTTCTGGGGCCAACGTCCTGACTTTC
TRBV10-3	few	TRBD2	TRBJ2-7	CATLRDSGSYEQYF	TGTGCCACCCTGAGGGATAGCGGGTCCTACGAGCAGTACTTC
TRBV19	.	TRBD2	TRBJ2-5	CASSDIPGSSGRETQYF	TGTGCCAGTAGCGATATCCCGGGTTCTAGCGGGAGAGAGACCCAGTACTTC
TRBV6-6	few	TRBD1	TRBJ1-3	CASSSATGDGNTIYF	TGTGCCAGCAGTTCCGCGACAGGGGATGGAAACACCATATATTTT
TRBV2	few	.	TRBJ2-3	CASSKSNTDTQYF	TGTGCCAGCAGTAAGAGCAACACAGATACGCAGTATTTT
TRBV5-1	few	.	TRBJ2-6	CASSDTSGANVLTF	TGCGCCAGCAGCGACACCTCTGGGGCCAACGTCCTGACTTTC
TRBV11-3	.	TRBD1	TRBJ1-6	CASSLGTGGSPLHF	TGTGCCAGCAGCTTAGGGACAGGAGGCTCACCCCTCCACTTT
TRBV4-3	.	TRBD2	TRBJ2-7	CASSQVPSGREQYF	TGCGCCAGCAGCCAAGTGCCTAGCGGGCGAGAGCAGTACTTC
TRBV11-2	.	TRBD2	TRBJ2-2	CASSFRLAENTGELFF	TGTGCCAGCAGCTTCCGACTAGCGGAGAACACCGGGGAGCTGTTTTTT
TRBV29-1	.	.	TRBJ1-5	CSVEEEVNQPQHF	TGCAGCGTTGAAGAGGAGGTAAATCAGCCCCAGCATTTT
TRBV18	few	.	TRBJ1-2	CASSPMAGMDGYTF	TGTGCCAGCTCACCTATGGCGGGAATGGATGGCTACACCTTC